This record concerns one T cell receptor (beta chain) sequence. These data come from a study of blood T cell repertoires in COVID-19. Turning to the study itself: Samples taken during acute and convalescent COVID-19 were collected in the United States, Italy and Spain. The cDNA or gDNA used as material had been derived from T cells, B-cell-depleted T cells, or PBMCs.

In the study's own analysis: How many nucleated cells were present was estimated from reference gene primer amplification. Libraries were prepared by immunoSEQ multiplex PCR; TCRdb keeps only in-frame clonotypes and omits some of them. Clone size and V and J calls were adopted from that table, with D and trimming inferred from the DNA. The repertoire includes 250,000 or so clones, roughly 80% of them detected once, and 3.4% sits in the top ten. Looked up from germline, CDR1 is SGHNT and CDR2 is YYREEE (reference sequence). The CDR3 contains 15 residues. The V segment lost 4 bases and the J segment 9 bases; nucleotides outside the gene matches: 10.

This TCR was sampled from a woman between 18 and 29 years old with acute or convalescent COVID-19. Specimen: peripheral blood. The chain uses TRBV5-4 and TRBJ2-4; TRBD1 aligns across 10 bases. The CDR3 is CASSPAGTGVGIQYF. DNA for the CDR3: TGTGCCAGCAGCCCCGCCGGGACAGGGGTCGGCATTCAGTACTTC.